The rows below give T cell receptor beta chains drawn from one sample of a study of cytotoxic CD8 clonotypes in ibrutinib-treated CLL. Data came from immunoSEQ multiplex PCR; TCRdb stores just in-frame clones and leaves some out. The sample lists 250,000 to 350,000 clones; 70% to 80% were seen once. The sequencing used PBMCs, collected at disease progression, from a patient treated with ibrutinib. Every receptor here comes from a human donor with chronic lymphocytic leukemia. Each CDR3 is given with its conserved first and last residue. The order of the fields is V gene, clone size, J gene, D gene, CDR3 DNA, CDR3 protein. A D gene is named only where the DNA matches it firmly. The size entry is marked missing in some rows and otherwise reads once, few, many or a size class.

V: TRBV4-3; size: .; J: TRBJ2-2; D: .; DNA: TGCGCCAGCAGCCAAGATCCGGACGGGGAGCTGTTTTTT; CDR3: CASSQDPDGELFF
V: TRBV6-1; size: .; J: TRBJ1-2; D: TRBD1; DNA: TGTGCCAGCAGTGAAGCCTGGACAGGGAGCTATGGCTACACCTTC; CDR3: CASSEAWTGSYGYTF
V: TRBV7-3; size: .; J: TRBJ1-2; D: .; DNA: TGTGCCAGCAGCTTAAGACCACAGGATTATGGCTACACCTTC; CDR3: CASSLRPQDYGYTF
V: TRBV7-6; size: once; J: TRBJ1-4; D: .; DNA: TGTGCCAGCAGCCTAAGGACAAGGGGGGGTGAAAAACTGTTTTTT; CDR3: CASSLRTRGGEKLFF
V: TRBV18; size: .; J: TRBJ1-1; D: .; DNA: TGTGCCAGCTCACCAGCTAGGCGACAGGTGAACACTGAAGCTTTCTTT; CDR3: CASSPARRQVNTEAFF
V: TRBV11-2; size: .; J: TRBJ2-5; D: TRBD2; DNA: TGTGCCAGCAGCTCGACTAGCGGGAGAGGCCAAGAGACCCAGTACTTC; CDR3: CASSSTSGRGQETQYF
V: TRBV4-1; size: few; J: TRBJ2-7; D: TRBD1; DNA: TGCGCCAGCAGCTTAAGGGACAGAACCTACGAGCAGTACTTC; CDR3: CASSLRDRTYEQYF
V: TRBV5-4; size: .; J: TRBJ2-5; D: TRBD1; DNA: TGTGCCAGCAGCCCTGGACAGGGGCCAGAGACCCAGTACTTC; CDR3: CASSPGQGPETQYF
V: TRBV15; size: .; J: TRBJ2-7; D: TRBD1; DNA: TGTGCCACCAGCGTTTGGACAGGGTGGGACGAGCAGTACTTC; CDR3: CATSVWTGWDEQYF
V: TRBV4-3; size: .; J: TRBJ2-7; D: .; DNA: TGCGCCAGCAGCCAAGATGCCACCTACTACGAGCAGTACTTC; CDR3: CASSQDATYYEQYF
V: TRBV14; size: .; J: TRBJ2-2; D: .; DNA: TGTGCCAGCAGGCCGCGGGGCACCGGGGAGCTGTTTTTT; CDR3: CASRPRGTGELFF
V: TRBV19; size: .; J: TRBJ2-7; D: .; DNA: TGTGCCAGTAGTATAGTTGGTGCACCCTCCTACGAGCAGTACTTC; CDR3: CASSIVGAPSYEQYF
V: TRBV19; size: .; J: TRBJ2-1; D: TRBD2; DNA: TGTGCCAGTAGTACCCTAGCGGGAGGCCTATACAATGAGCAGTTCTTC; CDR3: CASSTLAGGLYNEQFF
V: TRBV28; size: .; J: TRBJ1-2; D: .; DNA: TGTGCCAGCAGTTCCCCTCTTGGGGGGAATGGCTACACCTTC; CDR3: CASSSPLGGNGYTF
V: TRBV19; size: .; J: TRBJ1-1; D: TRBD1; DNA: TGTGCCAGTACACAGGGGGCGGTCCTCCTTAACACTGAAGCTTTCTTT; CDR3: CASTQGAVLLNTEAFF
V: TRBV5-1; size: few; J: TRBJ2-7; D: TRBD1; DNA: TGCGCCAGCAGCCTAGGGACAGGGAACTACGAGCAGTACTTC; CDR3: CASSLGTGNYEQYF
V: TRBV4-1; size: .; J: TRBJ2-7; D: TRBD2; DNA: TGCGCCAGCAGCCAAGCTAGCGGGATGGACGAGCAGTACTTC; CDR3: CASSQASGMDEQYF
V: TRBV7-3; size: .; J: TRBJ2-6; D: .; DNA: TGTGCCAGCAGCTTAAGGCCAAGCTCTGGGGCCAACGTCCTGACTTTC; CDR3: CASSLRPSSGANVLTF
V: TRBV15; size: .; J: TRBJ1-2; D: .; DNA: TGTGCCACCAGCAGAGGCGGGGGTCCAAGCTATGGCTACACCTTC; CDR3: CATSRGGGPSYGYTF
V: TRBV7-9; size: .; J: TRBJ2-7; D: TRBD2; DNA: TGTGCCAGCAGCTTTTCGGCGGGGGCCTACGAGCAGTACTTC; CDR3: CASSFSAGAYEQYF
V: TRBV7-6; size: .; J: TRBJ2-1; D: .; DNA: TGTGCCAGCAGCTTAGACGGGAGCTCCTACAATGAGCAGTTCTTC; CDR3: CASSLDGSSYNEQFF
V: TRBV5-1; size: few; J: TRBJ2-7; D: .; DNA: TGCGCCAGCAGCGCAGGGTCCTACGAGCAGTACTTC; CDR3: CASSAGSYEQYF
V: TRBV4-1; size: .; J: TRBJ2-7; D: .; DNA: TGCGCCAGCAGCCAAGGTCCAGGGAAGAGCTCCTACGAGCAGTACTTC; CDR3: CASSQGPGKSSYEQYF
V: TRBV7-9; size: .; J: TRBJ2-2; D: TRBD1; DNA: TGTGCCAGCAGCTTCGACAGGGGGACCGGGGAGCTGTTTTTT; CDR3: CASSFDRGTGELFF
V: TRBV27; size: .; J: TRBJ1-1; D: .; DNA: TGTGCCAGCAGAGCGGGGGGGACTGAAGCTTTCTTT; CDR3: CASRAGGTEAFF
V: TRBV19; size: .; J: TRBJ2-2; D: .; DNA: TGTGCCAGTAGTACCCCCTCGACGATACCCGGGGAGCTGTTTTTT; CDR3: CASSTPSTIPGELFF
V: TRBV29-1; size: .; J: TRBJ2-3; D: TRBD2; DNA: TGCAGCGTTGAAGATCTAGGCGCTAGCGGGATACAGACAGATACGCAGTATTTT; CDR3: CSVEDLGASGIQTDTQYF
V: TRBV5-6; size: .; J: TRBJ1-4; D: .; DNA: TGTGCCAGCAGCTCCAAGACCCGAAGGGAAAAACTGTTTTTT; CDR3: CASSSKTRREKLFF
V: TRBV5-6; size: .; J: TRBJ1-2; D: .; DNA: TGTGCCAGCAGCGGGCCAGGCGACACTGACTATGGCTACACCTTC; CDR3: CASSGPGDTDYGYTF
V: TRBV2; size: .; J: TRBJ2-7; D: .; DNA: TGTGCCAGCGGCGGAGATACCTACGAGCAGTACTTC; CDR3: CASGGDTYEQYF
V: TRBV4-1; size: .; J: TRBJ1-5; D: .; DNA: TGCGCCAGCAGCCAAGGAACCCATTGGGGCAATCAGCCCCAGCATTTT; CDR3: CASSQGTHWGNQPQHF
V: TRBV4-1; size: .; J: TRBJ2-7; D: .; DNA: TGCGCCAGCAGCCAAGGGTCGGGGGAGCAGTACTTC; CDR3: CASSQGSGEQYF